Shown below are 29 T cell receptor beta chains from a single sample sequenced in a study of blood T cell repertoires in COVID-19. Using immunoSEQ multiplex PCR, the repertoire was profiled, and TCRdb retains in-frame clones only, with some absent. The sample lists around 140,000 clones, about 82% seen once, with approximately 8% in the top ten. Sequenced input: peripheral blood. All receptors derive from an older woman with acute or convalescent COVID-19.

The chain combines TRBV28 with TRBJ2-7; possibly TRBD2 for D (5 bases). V was clipped by 1 base and J by 7 bases, with 8 bases between them. The CDR3 has 12 residues. The germline CDR1 and CDR2 sequences are MDHEN and SYDVKM. CDR3 DNA: TGTGCCAGCAGTTTATCCCCGGGAGAGCAGTACTTC. Translated: CASSLSPGEQYF.

This clone has just one count. This rearrangement joins TRBV3-1 (or the pseudogene TRBV3-2) to TRBJ2-1; 12 bases match TRBD2. Germline V gene lookup returns CDR1 LGHDT and CDR2 YNNKEL (reference sequence). The CDR3 length is 16 residues. After removal of 5 bases from V and 4 bases from J, the junction contained 6 bases not matched to a gene. The CDR3 sequence: CASSKTGTSGYNEQFF. The CDR3 DNA follows: TGTGCCAGCAGCAAAACCGGGACTAGCGGGTACAATGAGCAGTTCTTC.

The rearrangement joins TRBV11-2 to TRBJ2-1, with D maybe TRBD2 (6 bases). The CDR3 runs 16 residues. V was trimmed by 6 bases and J by 4 bases, leaving 19 bases between them. Germline CDR1 is SGHAT and CDR2 is FQNNGV. The CDR3 DNA reads as TGTGCCAGCAGACCTCCATGGGGGGTTCCATACAATGAGCAGTTCTTC. Translating gives CASRPPWGVPYNEQFF. Filled out from reference TRBV11-2 and TRBJ2-1, the complete variable domain reads EAGVAQSPRYKIIEKRQSVAFWCNPISGHATLYWYQQILGQGPKLLIQFQNNGVVDDSQLPKDRFSAERLKGVDSTLKIQPAKLEDSAVYLCASRPPWGVPYNEQFFGPGTRLTVL.

V is TRBV6-5 and J is TRBJ2-3, with TRBD1 as a possible D gene (6 bases). Trimming took off 10 bases at V and 7 bases at J, with 21 bases between the two ends. The V gene's germline CDR1 is MNHEY and CDR2 SVGAGI. This CDR3 is 14 amino acids long. The CDR3 DNA is TGTGCCACCCGAAACAGGGTGAGCCACAATACGCAGTATTTT. Protein: CATRNRVSHNTQYF.

The chain has TRBV6-2 or TRBV6-3 and TRBJ2-3; D possibly corresponds to TRBD2 (6 bases). Germline values: CDR1 MNHEY, CDR2 SVGEGT. CDR3 length equals 14 residues. Trimming left V 6 bases short and J 0 bases short, with 10 bases between. CDR3: CASRPGGSTDTQYF. The CDR3 region has the DNA TGTGCCAGCAGGCCTGGAGGGAGCACAGATACGCAGTATTTT.

The CDR3 is CASSFGGGANEQYF. CDR3 coding DNA: TGTGCCAGCAGCTTCGGCGGGGGGGCCAACGAGCAGTACTTC. The chain has TRBV5-4 and TRBJ2-7, with TRBD2 matching over 9 bases. The germline V gene encodes CDR1 SGHNT and CDR2 YYREEE (reference sequence). V gave up 2 bases and J gave up 5 bases; unmatched junction bases: 5. The CDR3 totals 14 residues.

The CDR3 reads CASSLQGAFYEQYF. Here the CDR3 DNA reads TGTGCCAGCAGCTTACAGGGGGCGTTCTACGAGCAGTACTTC. V and J are TRBV11-2 and TRBJ2-7; 8 bases are a match to TRBD1. Germline CDR1 SGHAT, CDR2 FQNNGV. The CDR3 length is 14 residues. Trimming cost V 2 bases and J 3 bases; bases outside gene matches: 3.

This chain connects TRBV30 to TRBJ1-5; D gene uncertain. The length of the CDR3 is 15 residues. V was shortened by 0 bases and J by 2 bases, with 11 bases between the two germline ends. The germline V gene encodes CDR1 GTSNPN and CDR2 SVGIG (reference sequence). CDR3 sequence reads: CAWSVNGVGNQPQHF. DNA of the CDR3: TGTGCCTGGAGTGTAAACGGGGTGGGCAATCAGCCCCAGCATTTT.

The chain has TRBV11-2 and TRBJ2-1; D ambiguous. The CDR3 loop spans 17 amino acids. Germline lookup yields CDR1 SGHAT and CDR2 FQNNGV. Trimming stripped 4 bases from V and 0 bases from J, with 16 bases between. CDR3 sequence (DNA): TGTGCCAGCAGCTCCCTTGGCGTCAGGTACTCCTACAATGAGCAGTTCTTC. It specifies CASSSLGVRYSYNEQFF.

V and J are TRBV7-9 and TRBJ1-2, with 8 positions matching TRBD1. The germline V gene has CDR1 SEHNR and CDR2 FQNEAQ (reference sequence). V lost 5 bases and J lost 2; bases outside the gene matches: 13. The length of the CDR3 is 17 residues. CDR3 sequence (DNA): TGTGCCAGCAGCGGCGGGACCTCTGCAGGGGGCAACTATGGCTACACCTTC. Translation: CASSGGTSAGGNYGYTF.

The chain joins TRBV30 to TRBJ2-5; 7 nucleotides agree with TRBD1. There are 15 residues in the CDR3. Germline CDR1 and CDR2: GTSNPN and SVGIG (reference sequence). Germline trimming cut 0 bases from V and 2 bases from J; bases unmatched to any gene: 6. CDR3 amino acids: CAWSVMGQLQETQYF. CDR3 DNA sequence: TGTGCCTGGAGTGTAATGGGACAGTTACAAGAGACCCAGTACTTC.

The chain joins TRBV7-6 to TRBJ2-7; 8 bases align to TRBD2. V dropped 5 bases and J dropped 7; count of bases not matched to a gene: 4. Germline V gene sequence: CDR1 SGHVS, CDR2 FNYEAQ. The CDR3 is 12 amino acids. Here the CDR3 reads CASSPRGGEQYF. The CDR3 DNA sequence: TGTGCCAGCAGCCCCCGCGGGGGGGAGCAGTACTTC.

The chain carries TRBV28 and TRBJ1-6; the match to TRBD1 covers 8 bases. Germline trimming cut 5 bases from V and 5 bases from J; bases unmatched to any gene: 8. The CDR3 totals 16 residues. Germline assignment: CDR1 MDHEN and CDR2 SYDVKM. DNA for the CDR3: TGTGCCAGCAGTCCGTTGGACAGGGCCAATAATTCACCCCTCCACTTT. This gives the protein CASSPLDRANNSPLHF.

V usage is TRBV20-1 and J usage is TRBJ2-7; 7 nucleotides agree with TRBD1. The junction had 4 bases not matched to a gene; V was cut back by 5 bases and J by 6 bases. Germline V gene sequence: CDR1 DFQATT, CDR2 SNEGSKA (reference sequence). CDR3 length equals 11 residues. The CDR3 sequence: CSAPTGREQYF. The CDR3 DNA reads as TGCAGTGCTCCGACAGGGCGCGAGCAGTACTTC.

The V gene is TRBV5-1, the J gene TRBJ1-1; 9 bases match TRBD1. Germline trimming cut 4 bases from V and 1 base from J; bases unmatched to any gene: 2. CDR1 SGHRS and CDR2 YFSETQ come from the germline V gene. The CDR3 spans 14 residues. The CDR3 nucleotides read TGCGCCAGCAGCCAACAGGGGGCGAACACTGAAGCTTTCTTT. It encodes CASSQQGANTEAFF.

The V call is TRBV9, the J call TRBJ2-1, with D possibly TRBD2 on 6 matching bases. V was clipped by 0 bases and J by 3 bases, with 10 bases between them. This CDR3 is built from 15 residues. Germline values: CDR1 SGDLS, CDR2 YYNGEE. This CDR3 is CASSVGAGYYNEQFF. The CDR3 nucleotides are TGTGCCAGCAGCGTAGGGGCGGGATACTACAATGAGCAGTTCTTC.

The genes are TRBV9 and TRBJ2-3; D gene ambiguous. The CDR3 totals 14 residues. The germline V gene encodes CDR1 SGDLS and CDR2 YYNGEE. Between the trimmed V and J ends, which lost 1 base and 3 bases, there was a span of 9 bases. CDR3 sequence: CASSVYTETDTQYF. The CDR3 nucleotides read TGTGCCAGCAGCGTATATACAGAAACAGATACGCAGTATTTT. Full variable domain (rest looked up from reference TRBV9 and TRBJ2-3): DSGVTQTPKHLITATGQRVTLRCSPRSGDLSVYWYQQSLDQGLQFLIQYYNGEERAKGNILERFSAQQFPDLHSELNLSSLELGDSALYFCASSVYTETDTQYFGPGTRLTVL.

J is TRBJ2-3 and V is TRBV24-1, with no clear D. The V end was cut by 4 bases, the J end by 1 base, with 11 bases between. Germline lookup yields CDR1 KGHDR and CDR2 SFDVKD. This CDR3 comprises 15 residues. The chain's CDR3 is CATSDPTKRTDTQYF. The CDR3 nucleotides read TGTGCCACCAGTGACCCTACCAAGCGCACAGATACGCAGTATTTT.

The gene calls are TRBV4-1 and TRBJ1-1, with TRBD1 identical over 7 bases. The length of the CDR3 is 15 residues. Losses at the gene ends were 1 base for V and 12 bases for J; bases not matched to a gene: 14. Germline CDR1 is MGHRA and CDR2 is YSYEKL. CDR3 residues: CASSQGQGVPPGTFF. CDR3 coding DNA: TGCGCCAGCAGCCAAGGACAGGGAGTACCTCCTGGGACTTTCTTT.

The chain has TRBV9 and TRBJ2-3, with D perhaps matching TRBD1 (5 bases). The CDR3 has 14 amino acids. In germline, CDR1 is SGDLS, CDR2 YYNGEE. Trimming removed 4 bases at V and 4 bases at J, with 13 bases between. CDR3 nucleotides: TGTGCCAGCAGCCCAGAAGGGGTTCCAGATACGCAGTATTTT. Translated, it gives CASSPEGVPDTQYF.

This chain uses TRBV27 with TRBJ1-2, with 7 bases that match TRBD1. J lost 8 bases, V lost 0 bases, and 12 bases had no gene match. There are 16 residues in the CDR3. Germline values: CDR1 MNHEY, CDR2 SMNVEV (reference sequence). CDR3 residues: CASSLSRPDRMGGYTF. The DNA for the CDR3 is TGTGCCAGCAGTTTATCGCGACCGGACAGGATGGGGGGCTACACCTTC.

The CDR3 here is CSASDLWDQGKNIQYF. CDR3 bases: TGCAGTGCTAGTGACCTATGGGACCAGGGGAAAAACATTCAGTACTTC. The chain links TRBV20-1 to TRBJ2-4, with a possible D match to TRBD1 (6 bases). CDR3 length equals 16 residues. The V end lost 3 bases, the J end lost 4 bases, and 19 bases lay between the germline ends. CDR1 and CDR2 (germline): DFQATT, SNEGSKA (reference sequence).

This clone was picked up one time. This sequence joins TRBV9 and TRBJ2-5, with D possibly TRBD1 on 5 matching bases. Trimming took off 4 bases at V and 5 bases at J, with 15 bases between the two ends. The CDR3 spans 14 residues. The V gene's germline CDR1 is SGDLS and CDR2 YYNGEE. The CDR3 loop is CASSPDSFRETQYF. CDR3 sequence (DNA): TGTGCCAGCAGCCCAGACAGTTTTCGGGAGACCCAGTACTTC.

This clone came up a few times. V gene TRBV6-5 combines with J gene TRBJ2-7; no firm D call. Trimming removed 6 bases from V and 5 bases from J, with 11 bases in between. The germline V gene encodes CDR1 MNHEY and CDR2 SVGAGI. The CDR3 is made up of 12 amino acids. CDR3: CASRRSSHEQYF. CDR3 nucleotides: TGTGCCAGCAGACGCAGTAGCCACGAGCAGTACTTC.

V usage is TRBV5-1 and J usage is TRBJ2-2; 9 bases line up with TRBD2. This CDR3 spans 19 amino acids. V lost 1 base to trimming and J lost 1 base; unmatched junction nucleotides: 11. Germline-derived CDR1 and CDR2 are SGHRS and YFSETQ. The CDR3 here is CASSLRPSGALLNTGELFF. The CDR3 nucleotides read TGCGCCAGCAGCTTGCGGCCTAGCGGGGCCCTTCTGAACACCGGGGAGCTGTTTTTT.

The V call is TRBV15, the J call TRBJ1-6, with D perhaps TRBD1 (5 bases). Germline CDR1 LNHNV, CDR2 YYDKDF (reference sequence). With 2 bases removed from V and 7 bases from J, the gap between germline ends came to 12 bases. This CDR3 contains 15 residues. CDR3 sequence: CATSRRQYKNSPLHF. CDR3 coding DNA: TGTGCCACCAGCAGAAGACAGTATAAGAATTCACCCCTCCACTTT.

The chain uses TRBV19 and TRBJ2-2; 7 bases agree with TRBD1. The CDR3 sequence is 15 residues long. In germline, CDR1 is LNHDA, CDR2 SQIVND (reference sequence). Trimming removed 5 bases from V and 1 base from J; junction bases left unmatched: 4. The CDR3 region is CASSPRTGNTGELFF. The CDR3 nucleotides read TGTGCCAGTAGTCCGAGGACAGGGAACACCGGGGAGCTGTTTTTT.

The rearrangement uses TRBV6-5 and TRBJ2-7, with 8 bases fitting TRBD1. The trim removed 2 bases at V and 6 bases at J, leaving 9 bases unmatched. The CDR3 spans 15 residues. CDR1 is MNHEY and CDR2 is SVGAGI in the germline V gene. The CDR3 loop reads CASSYPGQGRTEQYF. DNA of the CDR3: TGTGCCAGCAGTTACCCCGGACAGGGACGGACCGAGCAGTACTTC.

V and J are TRBV9 and TRBJ2-3; 7 bases line up with TRBD1. Per germline, CDR1 SGDLS and CDR2 YYNGEE. Trimming took 3 bases from V and 6 from J; bases not matched to a gene: 4. The CDR3 consists of 13 residues. The CDR3 here is CASSGQGADTQYF. In DNA form, the CDR3 reads TGTGCCAGCAGCGGACAGGGAGCCGATACGCAGTATTTT.